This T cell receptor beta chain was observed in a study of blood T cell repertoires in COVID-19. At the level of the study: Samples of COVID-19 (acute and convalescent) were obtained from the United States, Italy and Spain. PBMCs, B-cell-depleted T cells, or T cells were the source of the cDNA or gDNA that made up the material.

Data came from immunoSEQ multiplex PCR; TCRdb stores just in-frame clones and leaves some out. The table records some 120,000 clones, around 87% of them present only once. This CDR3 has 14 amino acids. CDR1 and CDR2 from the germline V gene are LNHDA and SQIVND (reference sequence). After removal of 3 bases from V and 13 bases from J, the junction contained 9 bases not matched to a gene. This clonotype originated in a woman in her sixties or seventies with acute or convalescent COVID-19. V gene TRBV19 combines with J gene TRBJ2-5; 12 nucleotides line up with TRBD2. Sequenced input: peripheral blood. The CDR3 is CASSIRLAGGRRYF. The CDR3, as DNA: TGTGCCAGTAGTATTCGGCTAGCGGGAGGGAGGCGGTACTTC.